The 26 T cell receptor beta chains in this list originate from one sample, sequenced in a study of cytomegalovirus exposure and HLA in healthy donors. The primer mix had 60 Vbeta and 13 Jbeta primers. The method was immunoSEQ multiplex PCR; TCRdb's version includes in-frame clones alone and lacks a portion of them. Among 150,000 to 200,000 clones, under 90% were seen once, and the ten largest hold approximately 1.5%. The specimen was PBMCs. The receptors here all came from a male donor in good health and CMV-seronegative.

The chain uses TRBV25-1 and TRBJ2-1; 14 nucleotides match TRBD2. Trimming took 5 bases from V and 4 from J; bases not matched to a gene: 4. The CDR3 runs to 16 residues. In germline, CDR1 is MGHDK, CDR2 SYGVNS. CDR3 sequence (DNA): TGTGCCAGCAGTATCGGACTAGCGGGGGGATACAATGAGCAGTTCTTC. Its translation is CASSIGLAGGYNEQFF.

This sequence joins TRBV19 and TRBJ2-1; D remains unclear. The ends were cut back, 6 bases at V and 0 bases at J, with 6 bases in the middle. The germline gives CDR1 LNHDA, CDR2 SQIVND (reference sequence). The CDR3 runs 13 residues. The DNA for the CDR3 is TGTGCCAGTAGCGACAACTCCTACAATGAGCAGTTCTTC. Translating it yields CASSDNSYNEQFF.

In the case of this clone: In this CDR3 the conserved last residue, phenylalanine or tryptophan, is missing, so a read error is likely. Because the CDR3's place on the DNA is in doubt, the DNA is left out and the CDR3 is given as listed by TCRdb. The chain recombines TRBV7-9 with TRBJ2-7; TRBD1 was called by the table and not checked on the DNA. Both ends counted, the CDR3 spans 10 residues. Germline lookup yields CDR1 SEHNR and CDR2 FQNEAQ (reference sequence). The CDR3 sequence: CASSLGTVAL.

Of note for this clone: Mismatch with germline at one junction end may stem from a read error. J is TRBJ1-1 and V is TRBV7-9, with TRBD1 matching 7 bases. This CDR3 has 14 residues. The germline CDR1 and CDR2 sequences are SEHNR and FQNEAQ (reference sequence). CDR3 loop: CSSSPGTVRTEAFF. CDR3 coding DNA: TGTTCCAGCAGCCCAGGGACAGTTCGCACTGAAGCTTTCTTT.

This sequence joins TRBV7-6 and TRBJ2-7, with 13 bases matching TRBD2. The V gene end was trimmed by 2 bases and the J gene end by 2 bases; junction bases not matched to a gene: 9. The germline gives CDR1 SGHVS, CDR2 FNYEAQ. The CDR3 length is 18 residues. CDR3 nucleotide sequence: TGTGCCAGCAGCTTAAGTACTAGCGGGGGGGCTCAGACCTACGAGCAGTACTTC. This sequence encodes CASSLSTSGGAQTYEQYF.

The rearrangement uses TRBV19 and TRBJ1-2; D might be TRBD1 (5 bases). The CDR3 loop spans 13 amino acids. CDR1 LNHDA and CDR2 SQIVND come from the germline V gene (reference sequence). V dropped 2 bases and J dropped 8 bases, with 12 bases sitting between them. The DNA for the CDR3 is TGTGCCAGTAGTATACAGGGATCGGGCGGCTACACCTTC. Residues: CASSIQGSGGYTF.

Worth noting for this clone: The junction departs from the called germline gene at one end, perhaps through a read error. V is TRBV7-9 and J is TRBJ1-2; possibly TRBD1 for D (6 bases). Germline V gene lookup returns CDR1 SEHNR and CDR2 FQNEAQ (reference sequence). The CDR3 is 14 amino acids. The CDR3 nucleotides read TGTTCCAGCAGCTTAGCGTCAGGGGTGGATGGCTACACCTTC. It encodes CSSSLASGVDGYTF.

The chain combines TRBV27 with TRBJ1-6, with a weak D call TRBD1 (6 bases). The V and J ends lost 6 bases and 7 bases respectively, with 13 bases between them. The CDR3 runs to 14 residues. Germline loops: CDR1 MNHEY, CDR2 SMNVEV (reference sequence). CDR3 bases: TGTGCCAGCAGCCTACAGGGTTGGAATTCACCCCTCCACTTT. It yields the protein CASSLQGWNSPLHF.

The CDR3 DNA reads TGTGCCAGTAACCAGAACGTCGGGGAGCTGTTTTTT. Translation gives CASNQNVGELFF. The J gene is TRBJ2-2, the V gene TRBV7-9; D remains unclear. The CDR3 runs to 12 residues. V was pared by 9 bases and J by 7 bases, with 12 bases between. Germline CDR1 reads SEHNR; CDR2 reads FQNEAQ (reference sequence).

The gene calls are TRBV6-5 and TRBJ1-6; the match to TRBD1 covers 8 bases. Germline V gene sequence: CDR1 MNHEY, CDR2 SVGAGI. The CDR3 is 15 residues long. Trimming at V came to 2 bases and at J to 6 bases, leaving 3 bases not matched to a gene. This CDR3 reads CASSYRTGSNSPLHF. Written as DNA, the CDR3 is TGTGCCAGCAGTTACCGGACAGGGAGTAATTCACCCCTCCACTTT.

The chain couples TRBV29-1 to TRBJ2-7; 8 bases map to TRBD2. The trim removed 6 bases at V and 4 bases at J, leaving 8 bases unmatched. The germline gives CDR1 SQVTM, CDR2 ANQGSEA. The CDR3 has 13 amino acids. In DNA form, the CDR3 reads TGCAGCGTCGTCCTAGCGGGCCGATACGAGCAGTACTTC. This translates into CSVVLAGRYEQYF.

About this clone itself: The sample carries other DNA sequences with the same CDR3. This rearrangement joins TRBV5-1 to TRBJ2-7; maybe TRBD1 (5 bases). There are 14 residues in the CDR3. The V end lost 2 bases, the J end lost 0 bases, and 9 bases lay between the germline ends. Germline V gives CDR1 SGHRS, CDR2 YFSETQ. CDR3 in DNA: TGCGCCAGCAGCTTCACAGGTAGCTCCTACGAGCAGTACTTC. Its protein is CASSFTGSSYEQYF.

For this clone: Within the sample, other DNA sequences also encode this same CDR3. This chain connects TRBV19 to TRBJ1-6, with TRBD1 matching over 9 bases. CDR3 length: 12 amino acids. V lost 10 bases to trimming and J lost 9 bases; unmatched junction nucleotides: 4. CDR1 LNHDA and CDR2 SQIVND come from the germline V gene (reference sequence). CDR3 loop: CATGQGSSPLHF. CDR3 sequence (DNA): TGTGCCACAGGACAGGGGTCTTCACCCCTCCACTTT.

The chain couples TRBV6-6 to TRBJ2-5, with D perhaps TRBD1 (6 bases). Trimming removed 3 bases from V and 5 bases from J, with 16 bases in between. Germline CDR1 reads MNHNY; CDR2 reads SVGAGI (reference sequence). The CDR3 covers 15 residues. CDR3 residues: CASSYPQGSGETQYF. The CDR3 nucleotides read TGTGCCAGCAGTTATCCCCAGGGGTCCGGCGAGACCCAGTACTTC.

The chain recombines TRBV23-1 with TRBJ2-7; TRBD2 is a possible D gene (5 bases). Being an ORF, TRBV23-1 has a function that is uncertain. Trimming pared 1 base from V and 6 bases from J, leaving 13 bases between. The CDR3 runs to 14 residues. Here the CDR3 reads CASSQCGRTREQYF. The CDR3 region has the DNA TGCGCCAGCAGTCAATGTGGTAGGACTCGCGAGCAGTACTTC.

The CDR3 here is CASSPPPTGRSPLHF. CDR3 sequence (DNA): TGTGCCAGCTCACCACCCCCCACAGGGCGATCACCCCTCCACTTT. The chain uses TRBV18 and TRBJ1-6; the D gene is possibly TRBD1 (6 bases). CDR3 length equals 15 residues. V was cut by 0 bases and J by 10 bases, with 13 bases left in between. Per the germline V gene, CDR1 is KGHSH and CDR2 is LQKENI.

The chain combines TRBV11-1 with TRBJ2-2, with D possibly being TRBD2 (6 bases). Trimming cost V 5 bases and J 3 bases, with 19 bases left between them. From germline, CDR1 is SGHAT and CDR2 FQDESV (reference sequence). This CDR3 is 17 amino acids long. CDR3 amino acids: CASSPNSWGVDTGELFF. As DNA, the CDR3 is TGTGCCAGCAGCCCCAATAGTTGGGGGGTGGACACCGGGGAGCTGTTTTTT.

This chain connects TRBV7-9 to TRBJ1-2; weak D call: TRBD1 (6 bases). Germline CDR1 is SEHNR and CDR2 is FQNEAQ (reference sequence). Trimming stripped 1 base from V and 3 bases from J, with 9 bases between. The CDR3 runs 14 residues. The CDR3 protein is CASSLGYRDYGYTF. In nucleotides, the CDR3 is TGTGCCAGCAGCTTAGGGTACAGGGACTATGGCTACACCTTC.

This chain joins TRBV2 and TRBJ2-5, with D perhaps TRBD1 (6 bases). CDR1 SNHLY and CDR2 FYNNEI come from the germline V gene. Deletions cut 7 bases from V and 5 bases from J, with 17 bases between. The CDR3 extends over 14 amino acids. CDR3 residues: CASTTLQGSETQYF. As DNA, the CDR3 is TGTGCCAGCACTACACTACAGGGTTCGGAGACCCAGTACTTC.

J is TRBJ2-5 and V is TRBV2; D possibly corresponds to TRBD1 (5 bases). The V and J ends lost 9 bases and 1 base respectively, with 15 bases between them. The CDR3 runs 14 residues. Germline V gene lookup returns CDR1 SNHLY and CDR2 FYNNEI. CDR3 sequence: CASIPGRAQETQYF. The CDR3 DNA sequence: TGTGCCAGTATCCCGGGCAGGGCCCAAGAGACCCAGTACTTC.

This clone was picked up a small number of times. This chain joins TRBV12-5 and TRBJ2-2, with TRBD1 identical over 7 bases. Losses at the gene ends were 2 bases for V and 4 bases for J; bases not matched to a gene: 10. Germline V gene lookup returns CDR1 LGHNT and CDR2 FRNRAP. The CDR3 totals 17 residues. This chain's CDR3 is CASGLNPGQMPTGELFF. DNA of the CDR3: TGTGCTAGTGGTTTGAACCCGGGACAGATGCCCACCGGGGAGCTGTTTTTT. Using reference TRBV12-5 and TRBJ2-2 for the parts outside the CDR3, the full variable domain is DARVTQTPRHKVTEMGQEVTMRCQPILGHNTVFWYRQTMMQGLELLAYFRNRAPLDDSGMPKDRFSAEMPDATLATLKIQPSEPRDSAVYFCASGLNPGQMPTGELFFGEGSRLTVL.

The chain links TRBV4-2 to TRBJ2-3; TRBD2 matches 12 bases. The germline V gene has CDR1 LGHNA and CDR2 YNFKEQ. V gave up 4 bases and J gave up 2 bases; unmatched junction bases: 7. This CDR3 has 17 residues. CDR3 nucleotide sequence: TGTGCCAGCAGCCTAGGCGGACTAGCGGGGAACACAGATACGCAGTATTTT. This sequence encodes CASSLGGLAGNTDTQYF.

The rearrangement joins TRBV10-3 to TRBJ2-7; TRBD2 might be the D (6 bases). This CDR3 is 12 amino acids long. V was shortened by 11 bases and J by 2 bases, with 13 bases between the two germline ends. Germline lookup yields CDR1 ENHRY and CDR2 SYGVKD. The CDR3 nucleotides read TGTGCCGCATCGGGGGAGACCTACGAGCAGTACTTC. This sequence encodes CAASGETYEQYF.

This clone was seen once. This chain uses TRBV9 with TRBJ1-1; 7 bases map to TRBD1. Per the germline V gene, CDR1 is SGDLS and CDR2 is YYNGEE. With 3 bases clipped from V and 5 bases from J, the junction kept 4 bases outside the gene matches. There are 13 residues in the CDR3. CDR3 protein: CASSDRGGTEAFF. Written as DNA, the CDR3 is TGTGCCAGCAGCGACAGGGGAGGAACTGAAGCTTTCTTT.

V and J are TRBV9 and TRBJ1-1, with 8 bases fitting TRBD1. The trim removed 3 bases at V and 4 bases at J, leaving 8 bases unmatched. Germline assignment: CDR1 SGDLS and CDR2 YYNGEE. CDR3 length: 15 amino acids. CDR3 DNA: TGTGCCAGCAGCGCGGAGACAGGGGCGGGCACTGAAGCTTTCTTT. This sequence encodes CASSAETGAGTEAFF.

The V call is TRBV11-2, the J call TRBJ2-7, with TRBD2 matching 9 bases. The germline V gene has CDR1 SGHAT and CDR2 FQNNGV. J was trimmed by 4 bases and V by 3 bases; bases with no gene match: 4. The CDR3 totals 14 residues. In nucleotides, the CDR3 is TGTGCCAGCAGCTTTAGCGGGAGTCAGTACGAGCAGTACTTC. Translation: CASSFSGSQYEQYF.